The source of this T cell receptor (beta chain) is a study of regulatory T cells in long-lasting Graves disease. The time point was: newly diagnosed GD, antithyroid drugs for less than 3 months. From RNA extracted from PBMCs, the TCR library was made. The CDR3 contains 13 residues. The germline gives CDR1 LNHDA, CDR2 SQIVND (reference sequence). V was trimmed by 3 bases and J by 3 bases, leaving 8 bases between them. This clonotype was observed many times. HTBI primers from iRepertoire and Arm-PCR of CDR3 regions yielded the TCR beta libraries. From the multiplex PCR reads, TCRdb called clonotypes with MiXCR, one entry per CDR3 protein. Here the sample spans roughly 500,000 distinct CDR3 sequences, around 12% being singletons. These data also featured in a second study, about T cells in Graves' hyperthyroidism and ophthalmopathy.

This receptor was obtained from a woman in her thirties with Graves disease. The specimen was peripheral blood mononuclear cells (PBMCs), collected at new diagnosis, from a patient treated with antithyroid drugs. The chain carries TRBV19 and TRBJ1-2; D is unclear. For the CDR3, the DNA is TGTGCCAGTAGTATCTGGGATTACTATGGCTACACCTTC. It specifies CASSIWDYYGYTF.